Following are 32 T cell receptor beta chains from one sample sequenced in a study of human T cells and chemical hapten exposure. One entry per CDR3 protein, called by TCRdb with MiXCR from the 5' RACE reads. The repertoire has fewer than 150,000 distinct CDR3 sequences, more than 15% of them found once; the top ten carry around 3%. Before extraction, the whole blood was not fractionated, and total RNA was taken from it. The receptors were sampled from a human donor in good health.

This clonotype was detected many times. The CDR3 bases are TGTGCCAGCAGCTTGGCCGCACCAGATACGCAGTATTTT. This sequence encodes CASSLAAPDTQYF. The V call is TRBV7-2, the J call TRBJ2-3; unclear D gene. The CDR3 is 13 amino acids. The V and J ends lost 3 bases and 4 bases respectively, with 8 bases between them. CDR1 SGHTA and CDR2 FQGNSA come from the germline V gene.

This clonotype has more than one count but fewer than ten. The chain has TRBV6-1 and TRBJ2-1; no clear D gene. Germline V gives CDR1 MNHNS, CDR2 SASEGT. The CDR3 length is 14 residues. V shed 7 bases and J shed 4 bases, with 14 bases lying between them. This CDR3 is CASIRAGIYNEQFF. The CDR3 bases are TGTGCCAGCATTAGGGCAGGCATATACAATGAGCAGTTCTTC.

There are a few counts of this clonotype. DNA of the CDR3: TGCGCCAGCAGCCCCGAAGGACTAGATACTGCAAATGAGCAGTTCTTC. It encodes CASSPEGLDTANEQFF. V gene TRBV5-1 combines with J gene TRBJ2-1; 7 bases agree with TRBD2. From germline, CDR1 is SGHRS and CDR2 YFSETQ. V trimming: 4 bases; J trimming: 7 bases; junction bases outside the gene matches: 14. The CDR3 is made up of 16 amino acids.

The gene calls are TRBV6-2 or TRBV6-3 and TRBJ2-3, with 10 bases matching TRBD2. The CDR3 length is 17 residues. The V gene end was trimmed by 2 bases and the J gene end by 0 bases; junction bases not matched to a gene: 5. The germline V gene encodes CDR1 MNHEY and CDR2 SVGEGT. The CDR3 nucleotides are TGTGCCAGCAGTTACCCTCTAGCGGGAGATAGCACAGATACGCAGTATTTT. It is translated as CASSYPLAGDSTDTQYF.

The gene calls are TRBV18 and TRBJ1-4; possibly TRBD1 for D (6 bases). The V and J ends lost 3 bases and 9 bases respectively, with 17 bases between them. Per the germline V gene, CDR1 is KGHSH and CDR2 is LQKENI. The CDR3 spans 15 residues. CDR3 sequence: CASSPTPDSTKKLFF. CDR3 DNA: TGTGCCAGCTCACCCACCCCGGACAGTACGAAAAAACTGTTTTTT.

The chain uses TRBV24-1 and TRBJ2-1; D is possibly TRBD2 (5 bases). The germline V and J ends were trimmed by 7 bases and 2 bases, with 17 bases remaining between them. CDR1 KGHDR and CDR2 SFDVKD come from the germline V gene. The CDR3 has 16 residues. The CDR3 DNA is TGTGCCACCAGCTCATCCGGCACTAGACCCTACAATGAGCAGTTCTTC. Translated: CATSSSGTRPYNEQFF.

This clonotype turned up a few times. The chain uses TRBV20-1 and TRBJ2-7; 10 nucleotides agree with TRBD1. Germline CDR1 is DFQATT and CDR2 is SNEGSKA (reference sequence). This CDR3 region has 13 residues. V lost 1 base to trimming and J lost 5 bases; unmatched junction nucleotides: 2. Written as DNA, the CDR3 is TGCAGTGCTAGAGGACAGGGGGCCCACGAGCAGTACTTC. As protein: CSARGQGAHEQYF.

This clonotype was recorded a few times. The V and J genes are TRBV29-1 and TRBJ2-5; D unclear. Germline CDR1 and CDR2: SQVTM and ANQGSEA. This CDR3 is built from 12 residues. The V end was cut by 7 bases, the J end by 5 bases, with 14 bases between. CDR3 DNA: TGCAGCGGTTCCAGAGGCACGGAGACCCAGTACTTC. Its protein product is CSGSRGTETQYF.

The V and J genes are TRBV20-1 and TRBJ1-1; D unresolved. Germline values: CDR1 DFQATT, CDR2 SNEGSKA (reference sequence). The CDR3 loop spans 11 amino acids. The V end was cut by 3 bases, the J end by 4 bases, with 6 bases between. The CDR3 sequence: CSASHATEAFF. For the CDR3, the DNA is TGCAGTGCTAGTCACGCCACTGAAGCTTTCTTT.

There are a few counts of this clonotype. The chain has TRBV20-1 and TRBJ1-1, with D perhaps matching TRBD1 (5 bases). Germline V gene lookup returns CDR1 DFQATT and CDR2 SNEGSKA (reference sequence). This CDR3 is built from 13 residues. V lost 2 bases and J 2 bases, leaving 9 bases between the germline ends. The CDR3 DNA reads TGCAGTGCTAGACCGACAGCTAACACTGAAGCTTTCTTT. Its protein is CSARPTANTEAFF.

This clonotype was seen a handful of times. This chain links TRBV28 with TRBJ2-7; 7 bases match TRBD1. The ends lost 7 bases at V and 4 bases at J; junction bases unmatched: 13. CDR3 length equals 15 residues. CDR1 and CDR2 from the germline V gene are MDHEN and SYDVKM. This CDR3 reads CASTSPPGTEYEQYF. DNA of the CDR3: TGTGCCAGCACCTCGCCTCCCGGGACAGAGTACGAGCAGTACTTC. The whole variable domain, remainder taken from reference TRBV28 and TRBJ2-7, is DVKVTQSSRYLVKRTGEKVFLECVQDMDHENMFWYRQDPGLGLRLIYFSYDVKMKEKGDIPEGYSVSREKKERFSLILESASTNQTSMYLCASTSPPGTEYEQYFGPGTRLTVT.

In this sample, this clonotype turned up a few times. The chain is built from TRBV10-3 and TRBJ2-5; 9 nucleotides agree with TRBD2. V was clipped by 6 bases and J by 3 bases; unmatched bases: 5. CDR1 is ENHRY and CDR2 is SYGVKD in the germline V gene. This CDR3 region has 14 residues. The CDR3 DNA reads as TGTGCCATCAGGGCGGGAGGGACTAAAGAGACCCAGTACTTC. Its protein is CAIRAGGTKETQYF.

This chain links TRBV29-1 with TRBJ2-1; TRBD2 aligns across 9 bases. The germline gives CDR1 SQVTM, CDR2 ANQGSEA. Germline trimming cut 7 bases from V and 6 bases from J; bases unmatched to any gene: 10. The CDR3 length is 14 residues. The CDR3 DNA reads as TGCAGCGCCGAAGGGACTAGCATAACCAATGAGCAGTTCTTC. Translated, it gives CSAEGTSITNEQFF.

This clonotype was detected a few times. J is TRBJ2-1 and V is TRBV9; D ambiguous. Germline lookup yields CDR1 SGDLS and CDR2 YYNGEE. The length of the CDR3 is 17 residues. Between the trimmed V and J ends, which lost 0 bases and 0 bases, there was a span of 13 bases. This CDR3 is CASSVGPPSVSYNEQFF. The CDR3 DNA sequence: TGTGCCAGCAGCGTAGGCCCCCCGAGCGTCTCCTACAATGAGCAGTTCTTC.

This clonotype was found a few times. The chain recombines TRBV5-4 with TRBJ1-6, with 9 bases matching TRBD1. The CDR3 is 15 residues long. The germline V gene encodes CDR1 SGHNT and CDR2 YYREEE (reference sequence). The V and J ends lost 2 bases and 7 bases, in that order; junction bases with no gene match: 4. The CDR3 nucleotides are TGTGCCAGCAGCTTTAGGACAGGGGCGAATTCACCCCTCCACTTT. Translating gives CASSFRTGANSPLHF.

J is TRBJ1-4 and V is TRBV18; D is ambiguous. CDR3 size: 14 residues. CDR1 KGHSH and CDR2 LQKENI come from the germline V gene. Trimming stripped 1 base from V and 8 bases from J, with 11 bases between. The CDR3 loop reads CASSPQFGSEKLFF. As DNA, the CDR3 is TGTGCCAGCTCACCACAATTTGGGAGCGAAAAACTGTTTTTT.

This clonotype was seen a few times. This chain uses TRBV20-1 with TRBJ2-1; TRBD2 agrees at 8 bases. J gave up 1 base and V 5 bases, and 4 bases lay outside the gene matches. CDR1 is DFQATT, CDR2 SNEGSKA, per germline (reference sequence). CDR3 size: 14 residues. The CDR3 spells CSAPGTSSYNEQFF. CDR3 DNA sequence: TGCAGTGCTCCTGGGACTAGTTCCTACAATGAGCAGTTCTTC.

This clonotype was counted only a few times. In DNA, the CDR3 is TGTGCCAGCAGCTCCGGACTAGCGGGATACAATGAGCAGTTCTTC. It specifies CASSSGLAGYNEQFF. This chain connects TRBV11-3 to TRBJ2-1, with 12 bases aligning to TRBD2. CDR3 length: 15 residues. Germline V gene lookup returns CDR1 SGHNT and CDR2 YENEEA. V dropped 4 bases and J dropped 4; count of bases not matched to a gene: 2.

The genes are TRBV2 and TRBJ1-1; TRBD1 matches 11 bases. In germline, CDR1 is SNHLY, CDR2 FYNNEI. This CDR3 has 15 residues. Germline trimming cut 6 bases from V and 3 bases from J; bases unmatched to any gene: 6. The CDR3 DNA reads TGTGCCAGCAGGGACAGGGGGCGCGGGGACACTGAAGCTTTCTTT. Its protein product is CASRDRGRGDTEAFF.

This chain links TRBV29-1 with TRBJ1-1; 7 positions match TRBD1. Germline V gives CDR1 SQVTM, CDR2 ANQGSEA. This CDR3 region has 13 residues. The junction had 0 bases not matched to a gene; V was cut back by 1 base and J by 1 base. CDR3 loop: CSVEGQGNTEAFF. In DNA form, the CDR3 reads TGCAGCGTTGAAGGACAGGGGAACACTGAAGCTTTCTTT.

This clonotype was seen more than once but under ten times. The chain's CDR3 is CASSYSAGVETQYF. The CDR3 coding sequence is TGTGCCAGCAGTTACTCGGCGGGAGTAGAGACCCAGTACTTC. This chain joins TRBV6-5 and TRBJ2-5, with TRBD2 matching over 7 bases. The CDR3 extends over 14 amino acids. Germline values: CDR1 MNHEY, CDR2 SVGAGI. Trimming cost V 0 bases and J 4 bases; bases outside gene matches: 2.

The chain combines TRBV24-1 with TRBJ1-3; D remains unclear. The germline V and J ends were trimmed by 7 bases and 2 bases, with 8 bases remaining between them. The CDR3 spans 13 residues. The germline CDR1 and CDR2 sequences are KGHDR and SFDVKD. The CDR3 bases are TGTGCCACCAGCTACGGCCCTGGAAACACCATATATTTT. Amino acids: CATSYGPGNTIYF.

This clonotype appeared a few times. This chain uses TRBV4-1 with TRBJ1-5; no reliable D call. This CDR3 spans 13 amino acids. CDR1 is MGHRA, CDR2 YSYEKL, per germline. Trimming removed 1 base from V and 7 bases from J, with 8 bases in between. CDR3 protein: CASSQVSAQPQHF. Written as DNA, the CDR3 is TGCGCCAGCAGCCAAGTATCCGCCCAGCCCCAGCATTTT.

DNA of the CDR3: TGCGCCAGCAGCGCCGGGACAGACATCCAAGAGACCCAGTACTTC. Its translation is CASSAGTDIQETQYF. The chain carries TRBV5-1 and TRBJ2-5; 7 positions match TRBD1. This CDR3 spans 15 amino acids. Unmatched junction bases numbered 7, after V lost 4 bases and J lost 1 base. CDR1 SGHRS and CDR2 YFSETQ come from the germline V gene. The variable domain in full, completed from reference TRBV5-1 and TRBJ2-5, reads KAGVTQTPRYLIKTRGQQVTLSCSPISGHRSVSWYQQTPGQGLQFLFEYFSETQRNKGNFPGRFSGRQFSNSRSEMNVSTLELGDSALYLCASSAGTDIQETQYFGPGTRLLVL.

There are a few counts of this clonotype. The chain links TRBV12-3 or TRBV12-4 to TRBJ1-1; D remains ambiguous. The CDR3 length is 14 residues. V lost 3 bases and J lost 4, with 12 bases in between. The CDR3: CASSLAAMATEAFF. Written as DNA, the CDR3 is TGTGCCAGCAGTTTGGCGGCTATGGCCACTGAAGCTTTCTTT.

In this sample, this clonotype turned up a few times. The chain combines TRBV15 with TRBJ1-5; D is ambiguous. Trimming took 8 bases from V and 4 from J, leaving 12 bases between them. This CDR3 has 13 residues. CDR1 LNHNV and CDR2 YYDKDF come from the germline V gene (reference sequence). In DNA, the CDR3 is TGTGCCACCGGGCCCAGTCTTAATCAGCCCCAGCATTTT. Residues: CATGPSLNQPQHF.

This chain links TRBV29-1 with TRBJ2-7; TRBD2 might be the D (5 bases). CDR3 size: 14 residues. The germline V gene encodes CDR1 SQVTM and CDR2 ANQGSEA. Deletions cut 4 bases from V and 0 bases from J, with 13 bases between. DNA for the CDR3: TGCAGCGTTGCCCGGACGGGAAGCTCCTACGAGCAGTACTTC. Its protein product is CSVARTGSSYEQYF.

The CDR3 protein is CASSYLGRGETQYF. The CDR3 DNA sequence: TGTGCCAGCAGTTACCTGGGACGGGGGGAGACCCAGTACTTC. The chain combines TRBV6-6 with TRBJ2-5; tentative D call: TRBD2 (6 bases). CDR3 length: 14 amino acids. V lost 2 bases and J lost 5, with 12 bases in between. Germline CDR1 reads MNHNY; CDR2 reads SVGAGI (reference sequence).

V gene TRBV20-1 combines with J gene TRBJ2-7, with D possibly TRBD1 on 5 matching bases. The CDR3 is 14 residues long. Germline V CDR1 and CDR2: DFQATT, SNEGSKA (reference sequence). With 1 base removed from V and 2 bases from J, the gap between germline ends came to 12 bases. The CDR3 is CSARARTRAYEQYF. The CDR3 bases are TGCAGTGCTAGAGCCCGGACCAGGGCCTACGAGCAGTACTTC.

In this sample, this clonotype turned up many times. The chain carries TRBV6-5 and TRBJ2-1, with 9 bases matching TRBD2. The CDR3 extends over 15 amino acids. The germline V gene encodes CDR1 MNHEY and CDR2 SVGAGI. V shed 5 bases, J shed 7 bases, and the junction held 9 bases outside the gene matches. The CDR3 region has the DNA TGTGCCAGCAGTCCATTCCCGACTAGCGGTAATGAGCAGTTCTTC. Translation gives CASSPFPTSGNEQFF.

The chain combines TRBV6-5 with TRBJ1-5, with 8 bases identical to TRBD1. The J segment lost 7 bases and the V segment lost 6 bases, leaving 8 bases of the junction unmatched. The germline V gene encodes CDR1 MNHEY and CDR2 SVGAGI. The CDR3 totals 14 residues. In DNA, the CDR3 is TGTGCCAGCAGGTCGCAGGGGGCGAACCAGCCCCAGCATTTT. The encoded protein is CASRSQGANQPQHF.

This clonotype came up a few times. This sequence joins TRBV12-3 or TRBV12-4 and TRBJ2-2, with D perhaps TRBD2 (6 bases). V shed 5 bases and J shed 0 bases, with 13 bases lying between them. The CDR3 sequence is 16 residues long. The CDR3 DNA sequence: TGTGCCAGCAGTCGAACACTAGCTGCGAACACCGGGGAGCTGTTTTTT. Protein sequence: CASSRTLAANTGELFF.